The text below deals with one T cell receptor beta chain. This entry comes from a study of cytomegalovirus exposure and HLA in healthy donors. 60 Vbeta and 13 Jbeta primers were used in PCR. TCRdb keeps only in-frame clones here, not all; method: immunoSEQ multiplex PCR. The top ten hold over 2% of the sample, which has around 150,000 clones, under 80% seen once. The V end was cut by 4 bases, the J end by 2 bases, with 11 bases between. This CDR3 comprises 14 residues. Germline V gives CDR1 MNHEY, CDR2 SVGAGI. The TCR comes from a female donor in good health and CMV-seronegative. V gene TRBV6-5 combines with J gene TRBJ1-2, with TRBD1 as a possible D gene (6 bases). Sequencing input: PBMCs. The CDR3 loop reads CASSSRTDNYGYTF. The CDR3 nucleotides read TGTGCCAGCAGTTCCCGGACAGACAACTATGGCTACACCTTC.